The clone carrying this T cell receptor (beta chain) was counted many times. What it binds is unknown. In TCRdb, the multiplex PCR reads were re-called with MiXCR into one record per CDR3 protein. The sample holds approximately 13,000 distinct CDR3 sequences, 35% to 40% seen once. The record originates from a study of breast tumors, draining lymph nodes, adjacent tissues. The CDR3 is made up of 13 amino acids. Germline CDR1 and CDR2: DFQATT and SNEGSKA (reference sequence). Trimming removed 3 bases at V and 5 bases at J, with 13 bases between. Overall study findings and caveats: Data fit most tumor T cells coming from lymph node, expanding in tumor. The lymph node origin of tumor T cells was framed as consistent with a hypothesis, not demonstrated. Compared with lymph nodes, tumors were less diverse; compared with nontumor tissue, more.

Sequencing used breast tumor tissue. This sequence was found in a female donor with breast cancer. Some clones in this sample may be carry-over from other donors' samples. The chain links TRBV20-1 to TRBJ2-5, with D perhaps being TRBD1 or TRBD2 (6 bases each). The DNA for the CDR3 is TGCAGTGCTAGTAGTGGGGGGCGGGAGACCCAGTACTTC. Translating it yields CSASSGGRETQYF.